These 10 T cell receptor beta chains share one sample of origin, sequenced in a study of siplizumab effects on memory and regulatory T cells. Repertoires were generated with immunoSEQ multiplex PCR, while TCRdb's copy carries only in-frame clones and drops some. The sample holds some 100,000 clones; 85% to 95% are singletons and the top ten take about 1.4%. Sequenced material: non-Treg CD4+ T cells sorted from blood. These receptors came from a human donor in good health.

This clone was observed once. The V gene is TRBV20-1, the J gene TRBJ2-3; D is unclear. V gave up 3 bases and J gave up 6 bases, with 7 bases separating them. Germline V gives CDR1 DFQATT, CDR2 SNEGSKA (reference sequence). The CDR3 totals 11 residues. The CDR3 nucleotides are TGCAGTGCTAGCATTGGTGATACGCAGTATTTT. Its translation: CSASIGDTQYF.

This chain uses TRBV5-6 with TRBJ2-3; D ambiguous. This CDR3 has 13 amino acids. The V end was cut by 1 base, the J end by 0 bases, with 3 bases between. The germline gives CDR1 SGHDT, CDR2 YYEEEE. The CDR3 sequence is CASSLMSTDTQYF. The CDR3 nucleotides read TGTGCCAGCAGCTTGATGAGCACAGATACGCAGTATTTT. Drawing the rest from reference TRBV5-6 and TRBJ2-3, the complete variable domain is DAGVTQSPTHLIKTRGQQVTLRCSPKSGHDTVSWYQQALGQGPQFIFQYYEEEERQRGNFPDRFSGHQFPNYSSELNVNALLLGDSALYLCASSLMSTDTQYFGPGTRLTVL.

V and J are TRBV7-9 and TRBJ1-2; D gene ambiguous. CDR1 is SEHNR, CDR2 FQNEAQ, per germline (reference sequence). Trimming cost V 4 bases and J 0 bases, with 15 bases left between them. This CDR3 contains 16 residues. The CDR3 DNA follows: TGTGCCAGCAGCTCCTATACAGAGAACTCTAACTATGGCTACACCTTC. Protein: CASSSYTENSNYGYTF.

This chain links TRBV27 with TRBJ1-2; weak D call: TRBD1 (6 bases). The CDR3 is made up of 14 amino acids. V was clipped by 4 bases and J by 0 bases, with 9 bases between them. From germline, CDR1 is MNHEY and CDR2 SMNVEV (reference sequence). This CDR3 is CASSYGQTNYGYTF. The CDR3 nucleotides are TGTGCCAGCAGTTACGGACAGACTAACTATGGCTACACCTTC.

The chain links TRBV5-1 to TRBJ2-6; 7 positions match TRBD1. The CDR3 consists of 18 residues. V shed 7 bases and J 1 base; nucleotides not matched to a gene: 14. CDR1 and CDR2 from the germline V gene are SGHRS and YFSETQ. CDR3 in DNA: TGCGCCAGCTCAGAATCCGGGACAGCCCTTTCTGGGGCCAACGTCCTGACTTTC. This encodes CASSESGTALSGANVLTF. Complete variable domain (other parts from reference TRBV5-1 and TRBJ2-6): KAGVTQTPRYLIKTRGQQVTLSCSPISGHRSVSWYQQTPGQGLQFLFEYFSETQRNKGNFPGRFSGRQFSNSRSEMNVSTLELGDSALYLCASSESGTALSGANVLTFGAGSRLTVL.

This chain joins TRBV11-2 and TRBJ1-5; tentatively, D is TRBD1 (5 bases). There are 15 residues in the CDR3. Per germline, CDR1 SGHAT and CDR2 FQNNGV. Trimming removed 2 bases from V and 5 bases from J, with 13 bases in between. CDR3 in DNA: TGTGCCAGCAGCTTATCCGGGACGGAGCATCAGCCCCAGCATTTT. Protein sequence: CASSLSGTEHQPQHF.

V and J are TRBV25-1 and TRBJ2-1; 8 bases map to TRBD2. J was trimmed by 6 bases and V by 6 bases; bases with no gene match: 7. The CDR3 totals 14 residues. Germline-derived CDR1 and CDR2 are MGHDK and SYGVNS. The CDR3, as DNA: TGTGCCAGCAGGACCCGGAGCGGGGGCAATGAGCAGTTCTTC. It specifies CASRTRSGGNEQFF.

The table lists this clone with a count of one. The V gene is TRBV28, the J gene TRBJ1-3, with a possible D match to TRBD1 (5 bases). CDR1 is MDHEN and CDR2 is SYDVKM in the germline V gene. V lost 5 bases and J 1 base, leaving 18 bases between the germline ends. The CDR3 is 17 amino acids. CDR3 DNA: TGTGCCAGCAGTGGCCATTTGGGGCGGGGGTCTGGAAACACCATATATTTT. Its translation: CASSGHLGRGSGNTIYF.

The V gene is TRBV7-2, the J gene TRBJ2-1, with TRBD2 identical over 12 bases. J was trimmed by 4 bases and V by 1 base; bases with no gene match: 5. CDR1 is SGHTA, CDR2 FQGNSA, per germline. The CDR3 runs to 17 residues. For the CDR3, the DNA is TGTGCCAGCAGCTTAGTAGTTGGACTAGCGGGATACAATGAGCAGTTCTTC. Its translation is CASSLVVGLAGYNEQFF.

The chain employs TRBV5-6 and TRBJ2-1, with D uncertain. Germline V gene lookup returns CDR1 SGHDT and CDR2 YYEEEE. CDR3 length: 14 amino acids. V was clipped by 1 base and J by 8 bases, with 13 bases between them. Here the CDR3 DNA reads TGTGCCAGCAGCTTGTGGAGTCTGTTGTATGAGCAGTTCTTC. The encoded protein is CASSLWSLLYEQFF.